This T cell receptor beta chain derives from a study of blood T cell repertoires in COVID-19. Study context: Donors in the United States, Italy and Spain gave samples during acute or convalescent COVID-19.

Sequencing used immunoSEQ multiplex PCR; TCRdb keeps in-frame clones, though not all of them. The sample has approximately 140,000 clones, more than 75% seen once. The CDR3 is made up of 13 amino acids. J gave up 6 bases and V 4 bases, and 6 bases lay outside the gene matches. Germline assignment: CDR1 GTSNPN and CDR2 SVGIG (reference sequence). The chain combines TRBV30 with TRBJ1-5; the match to TRBD1 covers 7 bases. The sequence came from a man aged 60 to 69 with active or convalescent COVID-19. The sequencing sample was made of peripheral blood. CDR3 protein: CAWNRGSSQPQHF. The CDR3 DNA follows: TGTGCCTGGAACAGGGGCTCCAGTCAGCCCCAGCATTTT.